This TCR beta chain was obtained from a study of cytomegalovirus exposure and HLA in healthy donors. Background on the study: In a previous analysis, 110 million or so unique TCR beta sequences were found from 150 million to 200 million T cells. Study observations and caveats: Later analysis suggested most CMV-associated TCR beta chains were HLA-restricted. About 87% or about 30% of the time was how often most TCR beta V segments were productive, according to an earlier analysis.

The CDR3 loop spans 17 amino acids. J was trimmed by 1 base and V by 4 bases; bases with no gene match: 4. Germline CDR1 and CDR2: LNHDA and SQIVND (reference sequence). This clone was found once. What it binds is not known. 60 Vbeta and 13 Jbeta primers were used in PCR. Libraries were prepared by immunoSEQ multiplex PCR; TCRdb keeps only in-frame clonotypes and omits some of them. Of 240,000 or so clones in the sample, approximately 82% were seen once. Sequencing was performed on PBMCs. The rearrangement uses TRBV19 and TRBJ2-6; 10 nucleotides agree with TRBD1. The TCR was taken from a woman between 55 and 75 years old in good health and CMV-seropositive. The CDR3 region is CASSRDRGRSGANVLTF. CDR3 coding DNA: TGTGCCAGTAGTAGAGACAGGGGGCGGTCTGGGGCCAACGTCCTGACTTTC.